The 28 T cell receptor beta chains in this list originate from one sample, sequenced in a study of blood T cell repertoires in COVID-19. TCRdb's table, derived via immunoSEQ multiplex PCR, lists solely in-frame clones and lacks some. The sample lists about 36,000 clones, roughly 78% occurring once. The sequencing sample was made of peripheral blood. The receptors come from a man aged 60-69 years with acute or convalescent COVID-19.

V gene TRBV6-2 or TRBV6-3 combines with J gene TRBJ1-5; D is uncertain. Trimming pared 5 bases from V and 0 bases from J, leaving 17 bases between. This CDR3 is 17 amino acids long. Germline-derived CDR1 and CDR2 are MNHEY and SVGEGT. CDR3 protein: CASSQIDPRISNQPQHF. The CDR3 bases are TGTGCCAGCAGTCAGATCGACCCCAGGATTAGCAATCAGCCCCAGCATTTT.

In this sample, this clone turned up a few times. The chain is built from TRBV28 and TRBJ2-2, with a possible D match to TRBD1 (6 bases). This CDR3 has 14 residues. Per germline, CDR1 MDHEN and CDR2 SYDVKM. V dropped 8 bases and J dropped 6 bases, with 16 bases sitting between them. DNA for the CDR3: TGTGCCAGCTCGTTCGCAGGGGTGCCCGGGGAGCTGTTTTTT. It specifies CASSFAGVPGELFF.

This sequence joins TRBV2 and TRBJ1-2, with TRBD1 matching 9 bases. V lost 8 bases, J lost 6 bases, and 10 bases stayed unmatched. CDR3 size: 14 residues. CDR1 is SNHLY, CDR2 FYNNEI, per germline. The CDR3 bases are TGTGCCAGCGGGGACCTACAGGGGGCACATGGCTACACCTTC. Its translation is CASGDLQGAHGYTF.

The chain has TRBV5-1 and TRBJ2-1, with 7 bases that match TRBD2. The J segment lost 4 bases and the V segment lost 7 bases, leaving 11 bases of the junction unmatched. Germline V gene lookup returns CDR1 SGHRS and CDR2 YFSETQ. CDR3 length equals 15 residues. The CDR3 DNA reads as TGCGCCAGCGCCAGAGAGCTAGCGGTATACAATGAGCAGTTCTTC. Translation: CASARELAVYNEQFF.

This rearrangement joins TRBV6-2 or TRBV6-3 to TRBJ2-7; 8 positions match TRBD1. After removal of 6 bases from V and 5 bases from J, the junction contained 12 bases not matched to a gene. The germline V gene has CDR1 MNHEY and CDR2 SVGEGT. This CDR3 contains 15 residues. The CDR3 nucleotides read TGTGCCAGCAGCCCACGCCGGACAGGGCTCCACGAGCAGTACTTC. Amino acid sequence: CASSPRRTGLHEQYF.

The chain links TRBV20-1 to TRBJ1-4; TRBD1 matches 10 bases. There are 15 residues in the CDR3. Germline V CDR1 and CDR2: DFQATT, SNEGSKA (reference sequence). V dropped 3 bases and J dropped 7; count of bases not matched to a gene: 8. The CDR3 reads CSASQPGQGGEKLFF. CDR3 in DNA: TGCAGTGCTAGTCAACCCGGACAGGGGGGTGAAAAACTGTTTTTT.

In its sample, this clone was seen once. V is TRBV12-3 or TRBV12-4 and J is TRBJ1-5, with 7 nucleotides matching TRBD1. The length of the CDR3 is 13 residues. The V segment lost 5 bases and the J segment 2 bases; nucleotides outside the gene matches: 0. DNA for the CDR3: TGTGCCAGCAGTCAGGGGGGCAATCAGCCCCAGCATTTT. Translating it yields CASSQGGNQPQHF.

This clone occurred a few times. The V gene is TRBV19, the J gene TRBJ2-7; maybe TRBD2 (6 bases). V was clipped by 5 bases and J by 0 bases, with 20 bases between them. Per the germline V gene, CDR1 is LNHDA and CDR2 is SQIVND (reference sequence). This CDR3 contains 17 residues. The DNA for the CDR3 is TGTGCCAGTAGTCCCCCTCGATGGGGGGACCTCTCCTACGAGCAGTACTTC. This gives the protein CASSPPRWGDLSYEQYF.

The chain has TRBV5-4 and TRBJ2-5; no clear D gene. CDR3 length: 12 amino acids. Trimming cost V 4 bases and J 4 bases, with 8 bases left between them. The V gene's germline CDR1 is SGHNT and CDR2 YYREEE (reference sequence). The chain's CDR3 is CASSPSSETQYF. The CDR3 coding sequence is TGTGCCAGCAGCCCTTCGTCAGAGACCCAGTACTTC. Filled out from reference TRBV5-4 and TRBJ2-5, the complete variable domain reads ETGVTQSPTHLIKTRGQQVTLRCSSQSGHNTVSWYQQALGQGPQFIFQYYREEENGRGNFPPRFSGLQFPNYSSELNVNALELDDSALYLCASSPSSETQYFGPGTRLLVL.

Here the CDR3 reads CASSLASRNEQFF. CDR3 nucleotide sequence: TGTGCCAGCAGTTTGGCCTCTAGAAATGAGCAGTTCTTC. The V call is TRBV12-3 or TRBV12-4, the J call TRBJ2-1, with no clear D. This CDR3 contains 13 residues. V was pared by 3 bases and J by 7 bases, with 10 bases between.

This clone came up many times. The chain combines TRBV4-3 with TRBJ2-1, with 16 bases that match TRBD2. The CDR3 contains 15 residues. CDR1 and CDR2 (germline): LGHNA, YSLEER. The junction had 2 bases not matched to a gene; V was cut back by 4 bases and J by 8 bases. CDR3 nucleotide sequence: TGCGCCAGCAGCCTCGGGACTAGCGGGAGGGATGAGCAGTTCTTC. Translation gives CASSLGTSGRDEQFF.

The chain uses TRBV7-8 and TRBJ2-1; 10 bases match TRBD2. The CDR3 extends over 18 amino acids. The germline V gene has CDR1 SGHVS and CDR2 FQNEAQ. Trimming cost V 5 bases and J 2 bases; bases outside gene matches: 12. The CDR3 sequence: CASSPESGRAKPYNEQFF. The CDR3 DNA sequence: TGTGCCAGCAGCCCCGAAAGCGGGAGGGCCAAACCCTACAATGAGCAGTTCTTC.

V is TRBV21-1 and J is TRBJ2-3; the table names TRBD2, a call not compared with the DNA. TRBV21-1 is a pseudogene segment. The CDR3 covers 14 residues. The CDR3 here is CASSPGLATDTQYF. In DNA, the CDR3 is TGTGCCAGCAGCCCGGGACTAGCAACAGATACGCAGTATTTT.

The chain employs TRBV15 and TRBJ2-2; D is uncertain. The V end lost 0 bases, the J end lost 6 bases, and 11 bases lay between the germline ends. The CDR3 has 15 residues. Germline loops: CDR1 LNHNV, CDR2 YYDKDF (reference sequence). CDR3 sequence reads: CATSREIRGAGELFF. The CDR3 DNA sequence: TGTGCCACCAGCAGAGAAATTAGAGGCGCCGGGGAGCTGTTTTTT.

The gene calls are TRBV2 and TRBJ1-5, with 7 bases identical to TRBD1. The CDR3 loop spans 14 amino acids. J was trimmed by 4 bases and V by 7 bases; bases with no gene match: 7. Per germline, CDR1 SNHLY and CDR2 FYNNEI. CDR3 sequence (DNA): TGTGCCAGCACCAGGGGGTTAAGTAATCAGCCCCAGCATTTT. Amino acid sequence: CASTRGLSNQPQHF.

The chain joins TRBV19 to TRBJ1-5; the match to TRBD1 covers 11 bases. The trim removed 6 bases at V and 0 bases at J, leaving 4 bases unmatched. Germline lookup yields CDR1 LNHDA and CDR2 SQIVND (reference sequence). This CDR3 has 16 residues. The chain's CDR3 is CASRGQGVHSNQPQHF. CDR3 nucleotides: TGTGCCAGTAGGGGACAGGGGGTACATAGCAATCAGCCCCAGCATTTT.

CDR3 loop: CASSSGNTGELFF. DNA of the CDR3: TGTGCCAGCAGTTCAGGGAACACCGGGGAGCTGTTTTTT. The chain couples TRBV6-5 to TRBJ2-2, with unresolved D. The germline CDR1 and CDR2 sequences are MNHEY and SVGAGI. This CDR3 comprises 13 residues. Trimming removed 4 bases at V and 1 base at J, with 4 bases between.

This clone was seen a few times. The rearrangement links TRBV9 to TRBJ2-1, with D possibly matching TRBD1 (5 bases). The CDR3 contains 13 residues. V was cut by 3 bases and J by 1 base, with 5 bases left in between. Germline assignment: CDR1 SGDLS and CDR2 YYNGEE. CDR3 region: CASSGTSYNEQFF. In DNA, the CDR3 is TGTGCCAGCAGCGGGACATCCTACAATGAGCAGTTCTTC.

The chain uses TRBV5-4 and TRBJ2-7; possibly TRBD2 for D (6 bases). This CDR3 comprises 14 residues. Germline V gives CDR1 SGHNT, CDR2 YYREEE (reference sequence). The V end lost 5 bases, the J end lost 3 bases, and 15 bases lay between the germline ends. The chain's CDR3 is CASSPARGLYEQYF. The CDR3 DNA follows: TGTGCCAGCAGTCCAGCGCGGGGACTCTACGAGCAGTACTTC. The full variable domain, rest sourced from reference TRBV5-4 and TRBJ2-7, is ETGVTQSPTHLIKTRGQQVTLRCSSQSGHNTVSWYQQALGQGPQFIFQYYREEENGRGNFPPRFSGLQFPNYSSELNVNALELDDSALYLCASSPARGLYEQYFGPGTRLTVT.

V and J are TRBV18 and TRBJ1-4; D is unclear. Per the germline V gene, CDR1 is KGHSH and CDR2 is LQKENI. This CDR3 contains 13 residues. Trimming removed 5 bases at V and 4 bases at J, with 8 bases between. For the CDR3, the DNA is TGTGCCAGCTCAATCCGCTATAATGAAAAACTGTTTTTT. Its translation: CASSIRYNEKLFF.

This clone appeared once. This chain uses TRBV7-9 with TRBJ1-5; 7 bases match TRBD1. Per germline, CDR1 SEHNR and CDR2 FQNEAQ (reference sequence). CDR3 length: 13 residues. J was trimmed by 7 bases and V by 2 bases; bases with no gene match: 2. The CDR3 region is CASSLTGEQPQHF. CDR3 DNA: TGTGCCAGCAGCTTAACAGGGGAGCAGCCCCAGCATTTT. The full variable domain, with the rest looked up from reference TRBV7-9 and TRBJ1-5, is DTGVSQNPRHKITKRGQNVTFRCDPISEHNRLYWYRQTLGQGPEFLTYFQNEAQLEKSRLLSDRFSAERPKGSFSTLEIQRTEQGDSAMYLCASSLTGEQPQHFGDGTRLSIL.

The chain is built from TRBV6-4 and TRBJ2-1; no definite D call. Germline CDR1 and CDR2: MRHNA and SNTAGT. CDR3 size: 15 residues. V lost 5 bases and J 0 bases, leaving 11 bases between the germline ends. The CDR3 DNA reads TGTGCCAGCAGTCCGAAGCCCAACTCCTACAATGAGCAGTTCTTC. It translates to CASSPKPNSYNEQFF.

This chain connects TRBV4-3 to TRBJ2-7; 12 nucleotides agree with TRBD1. V lost 4 bases, J lost 3 bases, and 4 bases stayed unmatched. CDR3 length equals 15 residues. Germline lookup yields CDR1 LGHNA and CDR2 YSLEER. The CDR3 is CASSPGTGGLYEQYF. As DNA, the CDR3 is TGCGCCAGCAGCCCCGGGACAGGGGGCCTCTACGAGCAGTACTTC.

This clone was detected once. V and J are TRBV6-6 and TRBJ1-6; D remains unclear. The CDR3 is 14 residues long. Trimming took off 6 bases at V and 7 bases at J, with 13 bases between the two ends. Germline CDR1 is MNHNY and CDR2 is SVGAGI (reference sequence). Here the CDR3 DNA reads TGTGCCAGCAGCCCTGGAGGGAGAAATTCACCCCTCCACTTT. It is translated as CASSPGGRNSPLHF.

The chain employs TRBV9 and TRBJ2-3; 7 bases map to TRBD2. There are 16 residues in the CDR3. Per the germline V gene, CDR1 is SGDLS and CDR2 is YYNGEE. V gave up 4 bases and J gave up 2 bases; unmatched junction bases: 10. The CDR3 DNA is TGTGCCAGCAGCAAACGATGGGGGGGACTCACAGATACGCAGTATTTT. This translates into CASSKRWGGLTDTQYF.

This chain uses TRBV5-4 with TRBJ2-1; no clear D. The germline V gene has CDR1 SGHNT and CDR2 YYREEE (reference sequence). V was cut by 0 bases and J by 2 bases, with 9 bases left in between. This CDR3 spans 15 amino acids. The CDR3: CASSLDRVTYNEQFF. In nucleotides, the CDR3 is TGTGCCAGCAGCTTGGACAGAGTTACCTACAATGAGCAGTTCTTC.

The chain combines TRBV19 with TRBJ2-7; tentatively, D is TRBD1 (6 bases). CDR1 is LNHDA, CDR2 SQIVND, per germline (reference sequence). V lost 5 bases to trimming and J lost 0 bases, with 11 bases between them. This CDR3 is 14 amino acids long. CDR3 sequence reads: CASSLAGDSYEQYF. CDR3 nucleotides: TGTGCCAGTAGTTTGGCAGGGGACTCCTACGAGCAGTACTTC.

The genes are TRBV19 and TRBJ2-6; D is uncertain. This CDR3 contains 14 residues. Trimming left V 7 bases short and J 0 bases short, with 7 bases between. The germline V gene encodes CDR1 LNHDA and CDR2 SQIVND (reference sequence). The CDR3 DNA is TGTGCCAGTACACACCTCTCTGGGGCCAACGTCCTGACTTTC. Amino acids: CASTHLSGANVLTF.